This TCR beta chain is drawn from a study of cytomegalovirus exposure and HLA in healthy donors. There are 17 residues in the CDR3. Germline V CDR1 and CDR2: SGHAT, FQNNGV. The ends lost 5 bases at V and 0 bases at J; junction bases unmatched: 11. The PCR ran on 60 Vbeta and 13 Jbeta primers. Some clones are missing from TCRdb's copy, which holds only in-frame ones; the method was immunoSEQ multiplex PCR. The data contain about 190,000 clones, approximately 87% of them singletons. The rearrangement links TRBV11-2 to TRBJ2-3; TRBD2 aligns across 7 bases. The sequence came from a man under 40 in good health and CMV-seronegative. Source material: PBMCs. The CDR3 sequence is CASSLFAAGVSTDTQYF. CDR3 in DNA: TGTGCCAGCAGCCTTTTCGCCGCGGGGGTCAGCACAGATACGCAGTATTTT. Complete variable domain (other parts from reference TRBV11-2 and TRBJ2-3): EAGVAQSPRYKIIEKRQSVAFWCNPISGHATLYWYQQILGQGPKLLIQFQNNGVVDDSQLPKDRFSAERLKGVDSTLKIQPAKLEDSAVYLCASSLFAAGVSTDTQYFGPGTRLTVL.